Listed below are T cell receptor beta chains from one sample, sequenced in a study of T-cell memory formation after mild COVID-19. MiXCR, applied by TCRdb to the 5' RACE reads, yields one record per CDR3 protein. This repertoire shows 300,000 to 400,000 distinct CDR3 sequences, roughly 21% found once; its top ten account for roughly an eighth. Sequencing was done on a sample of PBMCs or a T cell subset sorted from them (not recorded which). Receptors were obtained from an adult woman who had mild COVID-19 (a few samples of this study predate the infection). Cell type and time point are not known. The CDR3 runs from the conserved cysteine through the conserved F or W. Each record gives: J gene, CDR3 length, V gene, CDR3 protein.

J: TRBJ2-7
length: 14
V: TRBV14
CDR3: CASSRDRGRYEQYF

J: TRBJ2-1
length: 16
V: TRBV5-1
CDR3: CASSLGGVRGAGEQFF

J: TRBJ1-4
length: 14
V: TRBV4-2
CDR3: CASRRWQGQEKLFF

J: TRBJ1-2
length: 13
V: TRBV15
CDR3: CATSSRTDYGYTF

J: TRBJ2-3
length: 19
V: TRBV3-1
CDR3: CASSKRGLAGGTSTDTQYF

J: TRBJ1-1
length: 15
V: TRBV9
CDR3: CASSSPGQGTPEAFF

J: TRBJ1-2
length: 16
V: TRBV30
CDR3: CAWSPSPDKAQKGYTF

J: TRBJ1-2
length: 16
V: TRBV14
CDR3: CASSQIAGELGYGYTF

J: TRBJ2-6
length: 13
V: TRBV7-9
CDR3: CASTRSGANVLTF

J: TRBJ2-7
length: 15
V: TRBV12-3/TRBV12-4
CDR3: CASSLSSRDSYEQYF

J: TRBJ2-2
length: 16
V: TRBV3-1
CDR3: CASSQETLRDTGELFF

J: TRBJ1-1
length: 15
V: TRBV12-3/TRBV12-4
CDR3: CASSPPTAMNTEAFF

J: TRBJ1-2
length: 14
V: TRBV7-9
CDR3: CASSFSQGFVGSTF

J: TRBJ2-1
length: 14
V: TRBV7-9
CDR3: CASSQDQSYNEQFF

J: TRBJ1-1
length: 12
V: TRBV12-3/TRBV12-4
CDR3: CASSPVGGRAFF

J: TRBJ1-2
length: 17
V: TRBV10-3
CDR3: CAIKTADRGREVYGYTF

J: TRBJ1-1
length: 17
V: TRBV6-6
CDR3: CASSPDRGIVVRAEAFF

J: TRBJ2-3
length: 19
V: TRBV7-9
CDR3: CASSLALLRDGPSTDTQYF

J: TRBJ1-1
length: 15
V: TRBV12-3/TRBV12-4
CDR3: CASSPGRDGNTEAFF

J: TRBJ2-7
length: 13
V: TRBV12-3/TRBV12-4
CDR3: CASSLMRVGEQYF

J: TRBJ1-2
length: 14
V: TRBV7-2
CDR3: CASSANREGQGYTF

J: TRBJ1-2
length: 14
V: TRBV4-1
CDR3: CASSHPQGGDGYTF

J: TRBJ2-1
length: 16
V: TRBV15
CDR3: CATSRGVGQTYNEQFF

J: TRBJ1-5
length: 17
V: TRBV6-6
CDR3: CASSPRGGELSNQPQHF

J: TRBJ2-3
length: 12
V: TRBV12-3/TRBV12-4
CDR3: CASSLSSDTQYF

J: TRBJ2-3
length: 14
V: TRBV20-1
CDR3: CSARGQGAGDTQYF

J: TRBJ2-1
length: 15
V: TRBV9
CDR3: CASSVASGGAPEQFF

J: TRBJ2-5
length: 15
V: TRBV6-5
CDR3: CASSYSRGLGETQYF

J: TRBJ2-1
length: 15
V: TRBV5-1
CDR3: CASSLVAGQGNEQFF

J: TRBJ2-1
length: 15
V: TRBV4-3
CDR3: CASSQGLAGDNEQFF

J: TRBJ1-4
length: 14
V: TRBV20-1
CDR3: CSAGTVIPNEKLFF

J: TRBJ1-1
length: 12
V: TRBV20-1
CDR3: CSANHRVTQAFF

J: TRBJ2-5
length: 16
V: TRBV3-1
CDR3: CASSPSIGLVSGTQYF

J: TRBJ2-7
length: 17
V: TRBV4-3
CDR3: CASSQDFPQISSYEQYF

J: TRBJ1-2
length: 15
V: TRBV19
CDR3: CASSISPGTNYGYTF

J: TRBJ1-1
length: 14
V: TRBV6-5
CDR3: CASSSLARDTEAFF

J: TRBJ2-7
length: 14
V: TRBV5-1
CDR3: CASSLGLQTYEQYF

J: TRBJ2-4
length: 16
V: TRBV18
CDR3: CASSAQGQAAKNIQYF

J: TRBJ2-5
length: 16
V: TRBV7-3
CDR3: CASSPNSGLDQETQYF

J: TRBJ1-1
length: 13
V: TRBV5-1
CDR3: CASSPDPELGAFF

J: TRBJ2-7
length: 13
V: TRBV27
CDR3: CASSLSAPYEQYF

J: TRBJ1-2
length: 18
V: TRBV4-3
CDR3: CASSGHQLNRVEDYGYTF